The 18 T cell receptor beta chains reported below all come from one sample, sequenced in a study of T cells in Graves' hyperthyroidism and ophthalmopathy (dated by TCRdb to about 2019). Library construction relied on multiplex PCR. These reads were obtained on an Illumina HiSeq 2000. The TCR beta CDR3 regions were amplified from the RNA transcripts. The first round of RT-PCR for the TCR CDR3 was performed with the HTBI primer set and the Qiagen OneStep RT-PCR kit. Starting from the raw public reads, TCRdb applied fastp trimming at Q25, assembled clones with MiXCR and retained in-frame beta chains. CDR3 protein sequences are deduplicated, and each keeps its most common genes and DNA. In this sample the table shows hundreds of thousands of distinct CDR3 sequences, more than 20% of which occur a single time. The ten largest clonotypes hold under 35% of the sample. The sequenced material came from blood. These receptors were taken from a man aged 25 to 45 with Graves' ophthalmopathy.

In its sample, this clonotype was seen a few times. J is TRBJ1-5 and V is TRBV2; D gene ambiguous. This CDR3 contains 12 residues. Germline-derived CDR1 and CDR2 are SNHLY and FYNNEI. V gave up 7 bases and J gave up 7 bases, with 11 bases separating them. The CDR3 DNA follows: TGTGCCAGCACCATCGCCGGGCAGCCCCAGCATTTT. It is translated as CASTIAGQPQHF. The full variable domain, with the rest looked up from reference TRBV2 and TRBJ1-5, is EPEVTQTPSHQVTQMGQEVILRCVPISNHLYFYWYRQILGQKVEFLVSFYNNEISEKSEIFDDQFSVERPDGSNFTLKIRSTKLEDSAMYFCASTIAGQPQHFGDGTRLSIL.

This rearrangement joins TRBV7-3 to TRBJ2-1; 7 bases map to TRBD1. J lost 6 bases, V lost 2 bases, and 1 base had no gene match. The CDR3 length is 13 residues. Germline assignment: CDR1 SGHTA and CDR2 FQGTGA. Written as DNA, the CDR3 is TGTGCCAGCAGCTTACCAGGGGGCAATGAGCAGTTCTTC. Translated: CASSLPGGNEQFF.

About this clonotype itself: A read error may produce the germline difference seen at one junction end. V gene TRBV5-1 combines with J gene TRBJ2-5; maybe TRBD2 (6 bases). Germline V gives CDR1 SGHRS, CDR2 YFSETQ. The CDR3 covers 13 residues. The CDR3 DNA reads as TGTGCCAGCAGCTTAGGGGACTGGGAGACCCAGTACTTC. The encoded protein is CASSLGDWETQYF. The variable domain in full, with the rest retrieved from reference TRBV5-1 and TRBJ2-5, is KAGVTQTPRYLIKTRGQQVTLSCSPISGHRSVSWYQQTPGQGLQFLFEYFSETQRNKGNFPGRFSGRQFSNSRSEMNVSTLELGDSALYLCASSLGDWETQYFGPGTRLLVL.

This clonotype was observed a handful of times. The rearrangement joins TRBV6-2 or TRBV6-3 to TRBJ1-2; D remains unclear. Germline CDR1 is MNHEY and CDR2 is SVGEGT. The CDR3 is 13 residues long. The V end lost 0 bases, the J end lost 10 bases, and 12 bases lay between the germline ends. The CDR3 loop reads CASSYSNSGHYTF. CDR3 sequence (DNA): TGTGCCAGCAGTTACTCGAATTCGGGTCACTACACCTTC.

V usage is TRBV7-6 and J usage is TRBJ2-3, with D tentatively TRBD2 (5 bases). This CDR3 is built from 16 residues. Trimming removed 0 bases at V and 3 bases at J, with 13 bases between. In germline, CDR1 is SGHVS, CDR2 FNYEAQ. CDR3 DNA: TGTGCCAGCAGCTTAGCAACCCAGCGGAGAACAGATACGCAGTATTTT. It codes for CASSLATQRRTDTQYF. The variable domain in full, with the rest retrieved from reference TRBV7-6 and TRBJ2-3, is GAGVSQSPRYKVTKRGQDVALRCDPISGHVSLYWYRQALGQGPEFLTYFNYEAQQDKSGLPNDRFSAERPEGSISTLTIQRTEQRDSAMYRCASSLATQRRTDTQYFGPGTRLTVL.

The CDR3: CASMRTGGEKLFF. CDR3 DNA: TGTGCCAGCATGAGAACAGGGGGCGAAAAACTGTTTTTT. This rearrangement joins TRBV2 to TRBJ1-4; 9 bases are a match to TRBD1. This CDR3 has 13 amino acids. V lost 7 bases, J lost 8 bases, and 5 bases stayed unmatched. Germline V gene sequence: CDR1 SNHLY, CDR2 FYNNEI.

The chain employs TRBV7-3 and TRBJ2-1, with D tentatively TRBD2 (6 bases). CDR3 length: 15 residues. Trimming pared 4 bases from V and 8 bases from J, leaving 18 bases between. Germline CDR1 is SGHTA and CDR2 is FQGTGA. CDR3 sequence (DNA): TGTGCCAGCAGCTCCGAAAAGACTAGTATCTATGAGCAGTTCTTC. This translates into CASSSEKTSIYEQFF.

This clonotype was observed a handful of times. The chain has TRBV27 and TRBJ2-5; 8 nucleotides agree with TRBD2. The J segment lost 5 bases and the V segment lost 1 base, leaving 6 bases of the junction unmatched. The CDR3 covers 15 residues. Germline CDR1 reads MNHEY; CDR2 reads SMNVEV (reference sequence). The CDR3 loop is CASSLWAGGSETQYF. CDR3 DNA sequence: TGTGCCAGCAGTTTATGGGCGGGGGGCTCGGAGACCCAGTACTTC.

Only a few counts were recorded for this clonotype. V gene TRBV6-5 combines with J gene TRBJ2-5, with D hard to call. V shed 2 bases and J shed 2 bases, with 9 bases lying between them. Germline V gene lookup returns CDR1 MNHEY and CDR2 SVGAGI. The CDR3 length is 14 residues. This CDR3 is CASSYGLVQETQYF. CDR3 DNA: TGTGCCAGCAGTTACGGGTTAGTTCAAGAGACCCAGTACTTC.

This clonotype was seen a single time. The V gene is TRBV6-1, the J gene TRBJ1-2; 8 bases are a match to TRBD1. The length of the CDR3 is 14 residues. The germline V gene encodes CDR1 MNHNS and CDR2 SASEGT. J gave up 5 bases and V 6 bases, and 8 bases lay outside the gene matches. The CDR3 nucleotides are TGTGCCAGCAGGACCGGGACAGGACCGTATGGCTACACCTTC. Encoded protein: CASRTGTGPYGYTF.

The rearrangement uses TRBV12-3 or TRBV12-4 and TRBJ2-1, with 11 bases fitting TRBD2. After removal of 5 bases from V and 11 bases from J, the junction contained 8 bases not matched to a gene. The CDR3 runs to 14 residues. CDR3: CASSETSGILKQFF. In nucleotides, the CDR3 is TGTGCCAGCAGTGAGACTAGCGGGATACTTAAGCAGTTCTTC.

The chain links TRBV7-9 to TRBJ2-7, with TRBD1 identical over 8 bases. J lost 6 bases, V lost 2 bases, and 3 bases had no gene match. Germline loops: CDR1 SEHNR, CDR2 FQNEAQ (reference sequence). The CDR3 spans 13 residues. CDR3 in DNA: TGTGCCAGCAGCTTATTGGACAGGGCCGAGCAGTACTTC. Its protein is CASSLLDRAEQYF.

This clonotype was observed a handful of times. The rearrangement links TRBV30 to TRBJ2-1; the D gene is possibly TRBD2 (6 bases). The CDR3 loop spans 13 amino acids. Trimming took off 2 bases at V and 10 bases at J, with 15 bases between the two ends. The germline gives CDR1 GTSNPN, CDR2 SVGIG (reference sequence). The CDR3 bases are TGTGCCTGGAGTATTGGCCGGGAGTGGGAGCAGTTCTTC. It specifies CAWSIGREWEQFF.

The rearrangement links TRBV5-6 to TRBJ2-1, with 7 bases lining up with TRBD1. The germline CDR1 and CDR2 sequences are SGHDT and YYEEEE. The CDR3 extends over 15 amino acids. V trimming: 4 bases; J trimming: 8 bases; junction bases outside the gene matches: 12. This CDR3 reads CASSPPAQGFDEQFF. As DNA, the CDR3 is TGTGCCAGCAGCCCCCCGGCACAGGGGTTCGATGAGCAGTTCTTC.

Here the CDR3 reads CASSLLAGDPDTQYF. The CDR3 DNA sequence: TGTGCCAGCAGTTTACTAGCGGGAGATCCAGATACGCAGTATTTT. The chain combines TRBV27 with TRBJ2-3; 10 bases agree with TRBD2. CDR3 size: 15 residues. Germline V gene data show CDR1 as MNHEY and CDR2 as SMNVEV (reference sequence). J was trimmed by 4 bases and V by 2 bases; bases with no gene match: 3.

J is TRBJ2-7 and V is TRBV11-2, with a possible D match to TRBD1 (5 bases). The V and J ends lost 2 bases and 3 bases respectively, with 17 bases between them. The germline gives CDR1 SGHAT, CDR2 FQNNGV. CDR3 size: 16 residues. CDR3 amino acids: CASSLINSGISYEQYF. CDR3 coding DNA: TGTGCCAGCAGCTTAATTAACTCAGGGATAAGCTACGAGCAGTACTTC.

This clonotype occurred many times. The chain combines TRBV6-5 with TRBJ2-2; 13 bases align to TRBD2. Germline CDR1 is MNHEY and CDR2 is SVGAGI. V gave up 8 bases and J gave up 7 bases; unmatched junction bases: 10. The CDR3 extends over 16 amino acids. CDR3 protein: CASLTTSGRAIGELFF. CDR3 bases: TGTGCCAGCCTTACCACTAGCGGGAGGGCCATCGGGGAGCTGTTTTTT.

The chain recombines TRBV18 with TRBJ2-5; 13 positions agree with TRBD2. The CDR3 is 18 residues long. Germline loops: CDR1 KGHSH, CDR2 LQKENI. Losses at the gene ends were 3 bases for V and 1 base for J; bases not matched to a gene: 8. Here the CDR3 reads CASSPRLAGGRSQETQYF. As DNA, the CDR3 is TGTGCCAGCTCACCTCGACTAGCGGGAGGAAGAAGCCAAGAGACCCAGTACTTC.